By sample fraction, the clone carrying this T cell receptor (beta chain) is medium-sized (0.01 to 0.1%). This specimen belongs to a study of OX40 agonist ivuxolimab in advanced cancers. The method was immunoSEQ multiplex PCR; TCRdb's version includes in-frame clones alone and lacks a portion of them. The profile shows roughly 40,000 clones, over 80% of them singletons. The CDR3 sequence is 13 residues long. CDR1 and CDR2 from the germline V gene are LGHNA and YSLEER. V shed 1 base and J shed 2 bases, with 3 bases lying between them. The sequence came from an adult with an advanced solid tumor such as melanoma, head and neck, liver or kidney cancer. The rearrangement links TRBV4-3 to TRBJ2-1, with D uncertain. This sample comprised CD4+ or CD8+ T cells sorted from blood, obtained in a trial of the OX40 agonist ivuxolimab. The CDR3 sequence is CASSQGTYNEQFF. In DNA, the CDR3 is TGCGCCAGCAGCCAAGGGACCTACAATGAGCAGTTCTTC.